The rows below give T cell receptor beta chains drawn from one sample of a study of human T cells and chemical hapten exposure. TCRdb analysed the RACE reads with MiXCR anew, one entry per CDR3 protein. Among about 99,000 distinct CDR3 sequences listed, approximately 13% were seen once. The sample here was whole blood, taken in connection with sensitization to the hapten diphenylcyclopropenone (DPC). The receptors derive from a woman aged 40 to 50 with alopecia areata. Some clones in this sample may be carry-over from other donors' samples. The CDR3 runs from the conserved cysteine through the conserved F or W.

v_call cdr3_aa
TRBV6-6 CASSTGDPYNSPLHF
TRBV5-6 CASSVLLAPGTGELFF
TRBV7-9 CASSTQSGADLGEQFF
TRBV7-9 CASSTRDQETQYF
TRBV7-2 CASSLDSTGEAGTQYF
TRBV12-3/TRBV12-4 CASSLGTVPSYEQYF
TRBV6-6 CASRRTESTDTQYF
TRBV7-9 CASSRLGGSTDTQYF
TRBV7-3 CASSLTRSSGRADEQFF
TRBV7-9 CASSTRTGGPNTGELFF
TRBV28 CASSYTRGYEQYF
TRBV7-6 CASSWAEGARTDTQYF
TRBV28 CASSSPGGLNYGYTF
TRBV12-3/TRBV12-4 CASSVGGQETQCF
TRBV7-2 CASSLLRISGNTIYF
TRBV18 CASSPETWDRGYEQYF
TRBV4-2 CASSLGLETDTQYF
TRBV7-6 CASSYSAAVTDTQYF
TRBV12-3/TRBV12-4 CASRMDNGDEKLFF
TRBV19 CASRTTSGASYNEQFF
TRBV24-1 CATSDTGTSEPDTQYF
TRBV14 CASSPKAGNTEAFF
TRBV7-3 CASSLMDVSNTQYF
TRBV25-1 CASRQGSSTDTQYF
TRBV18 CASSPGSTNEKLFF
TRBV28 CASSLNLAEGSTDTQYF
TRBV7-2 CASSLKASSYNEQFF
TRBV9 CASSSNRPEPSPLHF
TRBV29-1 CSVSKAGQDNEKLFF
TRBV11-1 CASSPQGAGANVLTF
TRBV7-6 CASSSFPIIRQGRSYNEQFF
TRBV13 CASTQAGGPTDTQYF
TRBV6-2/TRBV6-3 CASSRHRDRGRREEKLFF
TRBV6-1 CASSEALRDRGPDEQFF
TRBV9 CASSVDGVSHGTEAFF
TRBV7-2 CASSLTGSYNSPLHF
TRBV20-1 CSARAGRARGTEAFF
TRBV20-1 CSARVQGAEYEQYF
TRBV3-1 CASSQGTGVRETQYF
TRBV5-3 CARSPGDGVNTEAFF
TRBV21-1 CASSKERAGAVPGELFF
TRBV7-9 CASSLVKGVSYEQYF
TRBV30 CAWRIKRGGETQYF
TRBV20-1 CSAREVGLDQPQHF
TRBV6-2/TRBV6-3 CASSYSSQRRGNSPLHF
TRBV12-3/TRBV12-4 CASSWGQKTYEQYF
TRBV3-1 CASSRQGPTEAFF
TRBV6-2/TRBV6-3 CASRSSGGGNQPQHF
TRBV7-2 CASSLALASGHYQETQYF
TRBV5-6 CASSPWGQPQHF
TRBV6-5 CASSRQGARTDTQYF